Included here is one TCR beta chain sequence, with context. Its antigen is unidentified. A multiplex PCR was run with 60 Vbeta primers and 13 Jbeta primers. Sequenced by immunoSEQ multiplex PCR; TCRdb stores in-frame clones only, minus some. The sample shows over 80,000 clones, around 74% of them seen only once. These data belong to a study of cytomegalovirus exposure and HLA in healthy donors. Regarding the study as a whole: The listing of roughly 160 TCR beta chains classed them as cytomegalovirus-associated. The classifier, whose performance was assessed in both the original and validation cohorts, reportedly diagnosed cytomegalovirus status with high specificity and sensitivity.

Germline loops: CDR1 ENHRY, CDR2 SYGVKD. This CDR3 spans 12 amino acids. V gave up 8 bases and J gave up 1 base, with 8 bases separating them. The chain recombines TRBV10-3 with TRBJ1-2; D is possibly TRBD1 (5 bases). This receptor was taken from a female donor in good health and CMV-seropositive. Input material: PBMCs. DNA of the CDR3: TGTGCCATCGGACAAGTTAACTATGGCTACACCTTC. Encoded protein: CAIGQVNYGYTF.